This entry is about one TCR beta chain. What it recognizes is unknown. This entry belongs to a study of response to subunit inactivated influenza vaccine. General study points: Each seasonal influenza vaccination recruits few new T cells, the authors suggested.

From the RT-PCR reads, TCRdb called clonotypes with MiXCR, one entry per CDR3 protein. The sample shows hundreds of thousands of distinct CDR3 sequences, more than 15% of them seen only once. Trimming took off 2 bases at V and 4 bases at J, with 10 bases between the two ends. Germline CDR1 SGHTA, CDR2 FQGNSA. The CDR3 consists of 14 residues. This chain links TRBV7-2 with TRBJ2-3; D is uncertain. Specimen: CD4+ T cells sorted from PBMCs, collected around 2 years after vaccination. The sequence was obtained from a man aged 50 to 69 who received an inactivated influenza vaccine. The CDR3 protein is CASSLSQVADTQYF. CDR3 DNA sequence: TGTGCCAGCAGCTTATCCCAGGTCGCAGATACGCAGTATTTT.